Here is one T cell receptor (beta chain) with its context. Its target is not known. Here immunoSEQ multiplex PCR was the method, and the copy in TCRdb shows in-frame clones only, minus some. The repertoire has about 46,000 clones, 79% of them found once; the top ten carry roughly 8.5%. These data originate in a study of radiotherapy plus CTLA-4 blockade in lung cancer. Study information: Of all patients, around 20% responded objectively and approximately 31% showed disease control. Study-wide results and caveats: Subsequent to radiotherapy plus ipilimumab, tumor-derived TCR clones underwent expansion in blood. Alongside interferon-beta, early blood T cell clone dynamics were reportedly the best predictor of response.

V lost 6 bases, J lost 0 bases, and 9 bases lay in between. Germline lookup yields CDR1 MNHEY and CDR2 SMNVEV (reference sequence). The CDR3 runs 14 residues. J is TRBJ1-5 and V is TRBV27; D is undetermined. This clonotype was sampled from a human donor with non-small cell lung cancer who had a complete response to radiotherapy plus ipilimumab. The sample in question was peripheral blood, obtained from a patient treated with radiotherapy plus ipilimumab. In DNA form, the CDR3 reads TGTGCCAGCAGCCACCGAGGTAGCAATCAGCCCCAGCATTTT. Encoded protein: CASSHRGSNQPQHF.